This TCR beta chain was documented in a study of T cells in Graves' hyperthyroidism and ophthalmopathy. This clonotype was recorded many times. Its specificity is not known. Amplification of TCR beta CDR3 regions was performed using RNA transcripts as template. During a first-round RT-PCR of the TCR CDR3, the HTBI primer set was used. TCRdb re-analysed the multiplex PCR reads in MiXCR, keeping a single row per CDR3 protein. This sample has some 300,000 distinct CDR3 sequences, with around 17% found just once. Stable Graves' hyperthyroidism meant no ophthalmopathy progression within 18 months. Pregnant or lactating patients were excluded, as were those with uncontrolled infection or other autoimmune disease. PBMCs were obtained from approximately 10 ml fresh peripheral blood. Study results and limitations: Also found in blood were most expanded thyroid clonotypes above 0.001.

Sequencing used blood. The TCR sequence derives from a man aged 25-45 years with Graves' hyperthyroidism.

Here the CDR3 DNA reads TGCGCCAGCAGTGATCACAGGGGGCCGGGAGAGACCCAGTACTTC. This encodes CASSDHRGPGETQYF. The chain recombines TRBV10-1 with TRBJ2-5, with 9 bases aligning to TRBD1. The trim removed 3 bases at V and 4 bases at J, leaving 6 bases unmatched. This CDR3 comprises 15 residues. Germline-derived CDR1 and CDR2 are WNHNN and SYGVQD (reference sequence).